This T cell receptor (beta chain) comes out of a study of T cell clonality in common variable immunodeficiency. General study results and limits: In common variable immunodeficiency, TCR beta chains reportedly carried fewer deletions and N-nucleotide insertions.

TCRdb's copy holds only in-frame clones and misses some; the assay was immunoSEQ multiplex PCR. The table records more than 13,000 clones without singletons, the ten largest covering roughly 8.1%. CVID subjects were 15 female and 25 to 30 male, aged 9 to 64. All CVID subjects were on immunoglobulin replacement for at least one year. This clone came up a few times. Its target is not known. Coverage ceases 3 residues before the CDR3 finishes, and the germline J gene fills in the end. V shed 4 bases and J shed 5 bases, with 17 bases lying between them. CDR1 and CDR2 from the germline V gene are SGHTA and FQGNSA. This CDR3 region has 15 residues.

This chain links TRBV7-2 with TRBJ2-5, with D possibly being TRBD2 (6 bases). This TCR derives from a human donor with common variable immunodeficiency. Sample: peripheral blood mononuclear cells. The covered CDR3 bases are TGTGCCAGCAGCTCCACTAGCAACAGCGGGGAGACC. This translates into CASSSTSNSGET. The CDR3 in its entirety is CASSSTSNSGETQYF.